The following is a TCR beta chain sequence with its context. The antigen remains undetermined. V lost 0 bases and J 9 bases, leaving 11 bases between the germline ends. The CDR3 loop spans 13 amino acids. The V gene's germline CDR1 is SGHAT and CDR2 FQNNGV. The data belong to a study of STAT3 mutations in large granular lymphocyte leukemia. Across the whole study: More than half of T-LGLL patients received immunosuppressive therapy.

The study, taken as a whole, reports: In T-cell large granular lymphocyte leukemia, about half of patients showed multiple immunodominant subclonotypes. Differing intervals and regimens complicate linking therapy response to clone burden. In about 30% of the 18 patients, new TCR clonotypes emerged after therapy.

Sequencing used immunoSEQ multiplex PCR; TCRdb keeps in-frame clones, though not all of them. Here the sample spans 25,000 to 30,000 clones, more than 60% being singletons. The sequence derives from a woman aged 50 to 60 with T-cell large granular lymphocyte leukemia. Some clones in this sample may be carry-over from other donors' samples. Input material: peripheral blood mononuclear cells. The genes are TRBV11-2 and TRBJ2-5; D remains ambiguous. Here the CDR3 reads CASSLEVRAAQYF. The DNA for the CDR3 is TGTGCCAGCAGCTTAGAGGTCCGGGCGGCCCAGTACTTC.